This entry lists 3 T cell receptor beta chains sequenced from one sample in a study of neurological immune-mediated disorders. TCRdb re-analysed the 5' RACE reads in MiXCR, keeping a single row per CDR3 protein. The sample has fewer than 85,000 distinct CDR3 sequences; approximately 5% are singletons. Input material: PBMCs. These receptors were obtained from a woman in her 30s with multiple sclerosis.

This clonotype was observed at least ten times. The chain joins TRBV5-1 to TRBJ1-3; D remains ambiguous. V was pared by 2 bases and J by 4 bases, with 7 bases between. The germline V gene has CDR1 SGHRS and CDR2 YFSETQ. The CDR3 extends over 13 amino acids. CDR3 nucleotide sequence: TGCGCCAGCAGCTTATATACGGGAAACACCATATATTTT. This gives the protein CASSLYTGNTIYF.

The J gene is TRBJ2-3, the V gene TRBV7-8, with TRBD1 matching 12 bases. The CDR3 loop spans 18 amino acids. The germline V gene encodes CDR1 SGHVS and CDR2 FQNEAQ. With 1 base clipped from V and 0 bases from J, the junction kept 5 bases outside the gene matches. CDR3 DNA: TGTGCCAGCAGCTTAGTCGGGACAGGGGGCGTCAGCACAGATACGCAGTATTTT. This translates into CASSLVGTGGVSTDTQYF.

This clonotype has at least ten counts. The chain links TRBV5-1 to TRBJ2-5, with 7 positions matching TRBD1. Trimming at V came to 4 bases and at J to 4 bases, leaving 4 bases not matched to a gene. CDR3 size: 13 residues. Germline V gives CDR1 SGHRS, CDR2 YFSETQ. CDR3 sequence reads: CASSPNRGETQYF. For the CDR3, the DNA is TGCGCCAGCAGCCCGAACAGGGGAGAGACCCAGTACTTC. Supplemented by reference TRBV5-1 and TRBJ2-5, the full variable domain reads KAGVTQTPRYLIKTRGQQVTLSCSPISGHRSVSWYQQTPGQGLQFLFEYFSETQRNKGNFPGRFSGRQFSNSRSEMNVSTLELGDSALYLCASSPNRGETQYFGPGTRLLVL.